This TCR beta chain was captured in a study of metastatic and nonmetastatic thyroid tumors. Turning to the study itself: A comparison of repertoires was made across blood and tumor or nodule tissue from malignant and benign thyroid patients. Regarding the study as a whole: Compared with benign nodules, malignant thyroid tumors were reported to have significantly higher TCR beta diversity in both blood and tumor.

Original methodology: To classify distant metastasis in papillary thyroid cancer, a model was built from CDR3 differences across clinicopathological groups. MiXCR was used by TCRdb to re-call the PCR reads. Clone size and V and J calls follow TCRdb, not the original study. The data contain approximately 40,000 clones, roughly 10% of them singletons. Every patient was untreated before thyroid surgery. The V end was cut by 0 bases, the J end by 3 bases, with 15 bases between. The CDR3 is made up of 16 amino acids. CDR1 and CDR2 (germline): SGHAT, FQDESV (reference sequence). This clone was detected ten times or more. Antigen: not known.

The V gene is TRBV11-1, the J gene TRBJ2-7; D might be TRBD2 (5 bases). This sequence originates from a female donor with papillary thyroid cancer or a benign thyroid nodule (not recorded which). Some clones in this sample may be carry-over from other donors' samples. The specimen sequenced was blood. The CDR3 DNA is TGTGCCAGCAGCTTAGCTGGCCTAGCCAGAAACTACGAGCAGTACTTC. It translates to CASSLAGLARNYEQYF.